This TCR beta chain was captured by sequencing in a study of cytomegalovirus exposure and HLA in healthy donors. Whole-study context: Roughly 77 million unique TCRs from HLA-typed donors made up an early data release.

Comment on this clone: Its antigen remains unknown.

PCR was performed using 60 Vbeta and 13 Jbeta primers. TCRdb's table, derived via immunoSEQ multiplex PCR, lists solely in-frame clones and lacks some. Among about 140,000 clones listed, over 75% were seen once. This CDR3 has 13 residues. The germline V gene has CDR1 SGHVS and CDR2 FNYEAQ. V lost 5 bases to trimming and J lost 8 bases, with 12 bases between them. Study-level findings and limits: For cytomegalovirus status, the classifier reportedly gave diagnoses with high specificity and sensitivity. Analyzed later, most CMV-associated TCR beta chains appeared HLA-restricted. TCR beta sequences reportedly predicted the HLA-A and HLA-B alleles of most subjects accurately.

The V call is TRBV7-6, the J call TRBJ1-4; no definite D call. This receptor was obtained from a woman aged 25 to 39 in good health and CMV-seronegative. Source material: PBMCs. This CDR3 is CASSRLGGEKLFF. The CDR3 bases are TGTGCCAGCAGCAGGTTGGGAGGGGAAAAACTGTTTTTT.